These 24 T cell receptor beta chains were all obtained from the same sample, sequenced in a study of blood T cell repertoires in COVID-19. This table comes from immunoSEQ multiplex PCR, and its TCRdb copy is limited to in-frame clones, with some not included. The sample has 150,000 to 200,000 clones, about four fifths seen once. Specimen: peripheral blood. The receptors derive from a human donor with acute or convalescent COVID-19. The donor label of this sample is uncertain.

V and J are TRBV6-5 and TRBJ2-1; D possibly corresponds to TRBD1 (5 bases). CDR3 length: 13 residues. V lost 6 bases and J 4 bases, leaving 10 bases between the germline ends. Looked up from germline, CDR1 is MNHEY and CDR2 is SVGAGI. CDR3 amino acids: CASRRTGYNEQFF. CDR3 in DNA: TGTGCCAGCAGGAGAACAGGTTACAATGAGCAGTTCTTC.

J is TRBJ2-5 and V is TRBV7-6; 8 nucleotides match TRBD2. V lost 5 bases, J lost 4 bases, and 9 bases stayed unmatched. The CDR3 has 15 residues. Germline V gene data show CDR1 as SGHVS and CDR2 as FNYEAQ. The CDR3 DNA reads TGTGCCAGCAGCAGTCCGGTAGCGGGGACAGAGACCCAGTACTTC. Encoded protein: CASSSPVAGTETQYF.

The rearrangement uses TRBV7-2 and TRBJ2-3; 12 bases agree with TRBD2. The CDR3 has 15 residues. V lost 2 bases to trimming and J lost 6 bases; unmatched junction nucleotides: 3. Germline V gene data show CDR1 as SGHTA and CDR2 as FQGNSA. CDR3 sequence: CASSLLAGGPDTQYF. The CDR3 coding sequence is TGTGCCAGCAGCTTACTAGCGGGGGGGCCCGATACGCAGTATTTT. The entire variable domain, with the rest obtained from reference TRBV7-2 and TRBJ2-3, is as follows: GAGVSQSPSNKVTEKGKDVELRCDPISGHTALYWYRQSLGQGLEFLIYFQGNSAPDKSGLPSDRFSAERTGGSVSTLTIQRTQQEDSAVYLCASSLLAGGPDTQYFGPGTRLTVL.

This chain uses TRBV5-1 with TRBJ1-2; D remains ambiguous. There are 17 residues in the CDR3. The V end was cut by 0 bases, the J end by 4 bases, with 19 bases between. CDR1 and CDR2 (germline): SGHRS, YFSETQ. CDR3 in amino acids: CASSLVAGSLDVYGYTF. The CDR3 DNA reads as TGCGCCAGCAGCTTGGTTGCGGGTAGTTTAGATGTCTATGGCTACACCTTC.

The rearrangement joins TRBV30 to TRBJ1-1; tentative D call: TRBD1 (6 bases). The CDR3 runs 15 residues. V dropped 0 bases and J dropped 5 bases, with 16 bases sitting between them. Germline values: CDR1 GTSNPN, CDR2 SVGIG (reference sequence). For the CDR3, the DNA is TGTGCCTGGAGTGTATCGGCAGGGGTGGCGACTGAAGCTTTCTTT. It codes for CAWSVSAGVATEAFF.

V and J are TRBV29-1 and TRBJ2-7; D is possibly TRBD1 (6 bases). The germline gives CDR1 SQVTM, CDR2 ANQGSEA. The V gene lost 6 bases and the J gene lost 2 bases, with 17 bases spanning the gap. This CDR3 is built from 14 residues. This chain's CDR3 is CSVGRDTGTYEQYF. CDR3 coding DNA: TGCAGCGTGGGCCGGGACACGGGCACCTACGAGCAGTACTTC.

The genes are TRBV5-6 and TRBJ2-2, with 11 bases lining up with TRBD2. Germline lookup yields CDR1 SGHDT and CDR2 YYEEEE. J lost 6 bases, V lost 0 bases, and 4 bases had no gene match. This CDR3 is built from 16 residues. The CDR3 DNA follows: TGTGCCAGCAGCTTGGTGGGGACTAGCGGTTCCGGGGAGCTGTTTTTT. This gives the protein CASSLVGTSGSGELFF.

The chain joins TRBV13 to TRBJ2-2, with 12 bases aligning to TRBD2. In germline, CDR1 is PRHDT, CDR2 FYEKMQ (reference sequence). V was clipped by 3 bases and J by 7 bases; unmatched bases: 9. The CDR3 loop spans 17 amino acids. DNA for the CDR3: TGTGCCAGCAGCTTTTCTCGACTAGCGGGAGTGGGCGGGGAGCTGTTTTTT. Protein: CASSFSRLAGVGGELFF.

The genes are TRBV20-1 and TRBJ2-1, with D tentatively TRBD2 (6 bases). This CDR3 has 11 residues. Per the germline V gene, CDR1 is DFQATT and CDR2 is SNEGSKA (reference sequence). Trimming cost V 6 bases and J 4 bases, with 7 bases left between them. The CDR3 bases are TGCAGTGCGGGGACTTACAATGAGCAGTTCTTC. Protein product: CSAGTYNEQFF.

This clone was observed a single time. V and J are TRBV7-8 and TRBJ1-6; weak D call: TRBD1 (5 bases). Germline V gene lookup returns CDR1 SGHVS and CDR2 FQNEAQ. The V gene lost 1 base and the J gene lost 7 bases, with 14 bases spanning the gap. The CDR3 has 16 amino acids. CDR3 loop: CASSLEGRIGNSPLHF. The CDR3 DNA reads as TGTGCCAGCAGCTTAGAGGGGAGGATTGGGAATTCACCCCTCCACTTT.

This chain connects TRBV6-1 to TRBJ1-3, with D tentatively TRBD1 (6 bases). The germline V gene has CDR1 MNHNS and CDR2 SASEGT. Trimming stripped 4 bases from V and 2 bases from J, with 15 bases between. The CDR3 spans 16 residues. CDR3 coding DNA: TGTGCCAGCAGTGGTCTGCAGGGGAAAGCTGGAAACACCATATATTTT. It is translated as CASSGLQGKAGNTIYF.

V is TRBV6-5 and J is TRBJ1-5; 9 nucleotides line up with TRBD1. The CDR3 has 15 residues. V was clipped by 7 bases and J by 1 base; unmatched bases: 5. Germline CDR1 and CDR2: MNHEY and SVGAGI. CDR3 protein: CASTRQGGSNQPQHF. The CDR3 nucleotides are TGTGCCAGCACCAGACAGGGGGGGAGCAATCAGCCCCAGCATTTT.

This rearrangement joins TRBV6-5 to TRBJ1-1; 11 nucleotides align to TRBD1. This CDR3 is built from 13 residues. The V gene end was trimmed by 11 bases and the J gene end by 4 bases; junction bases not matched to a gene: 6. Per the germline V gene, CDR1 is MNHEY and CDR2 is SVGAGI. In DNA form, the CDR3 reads TGTGCCGCAGGGACAGGGGGAGGCACTGAAGCTTTCTTT. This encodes CAAGTGGGTEAFF.

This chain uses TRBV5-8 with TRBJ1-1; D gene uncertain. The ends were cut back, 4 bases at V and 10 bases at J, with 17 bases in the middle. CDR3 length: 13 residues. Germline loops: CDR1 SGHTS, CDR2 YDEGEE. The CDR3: CASSPRGGDGAFF. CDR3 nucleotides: TGTGCCAGCAGCCCCCGGGGTGGGGATGGAGCTTTCTTT.

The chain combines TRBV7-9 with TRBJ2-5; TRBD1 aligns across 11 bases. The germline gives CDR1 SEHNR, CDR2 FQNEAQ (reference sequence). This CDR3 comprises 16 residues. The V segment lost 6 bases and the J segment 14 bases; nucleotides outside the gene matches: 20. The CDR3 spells CASRPGTGTGGSLSYF. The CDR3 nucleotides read TGTGCCAGCAGACCTGGCACCGGGACAGGGGGATCCCTCTCCTACTTC. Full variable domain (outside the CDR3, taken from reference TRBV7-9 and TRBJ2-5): DTGVSQNPRHKITKRGQNVTFRCDPISEHNRLYWYRQTLGQGPEFLTYFQNEAQLEKSRLLSDRFSAERPKGSFSTLEIQRTEQGDSAMYLCASRPGTGTGGSLSYFGPGTRLLVL.

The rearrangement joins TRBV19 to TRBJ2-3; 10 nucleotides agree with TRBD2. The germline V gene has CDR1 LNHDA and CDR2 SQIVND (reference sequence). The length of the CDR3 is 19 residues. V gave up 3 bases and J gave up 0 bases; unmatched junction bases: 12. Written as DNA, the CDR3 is TGTGCCAGTAGTATTGGGGGACTAGCGCTGAGATCTAGCACAGATACGCAGTATTTT. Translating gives CASSIGGLALRSSTDTQYF.

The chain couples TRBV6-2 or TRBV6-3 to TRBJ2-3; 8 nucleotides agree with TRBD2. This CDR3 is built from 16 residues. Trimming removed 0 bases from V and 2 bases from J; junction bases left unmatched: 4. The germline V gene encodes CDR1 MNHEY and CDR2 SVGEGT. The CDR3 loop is CASSYSLAGFTDTQYF. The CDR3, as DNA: TGTGCCAGCAGTTACTCTCTAGCGGGCTTCACAGATACGCAGTATTTT.

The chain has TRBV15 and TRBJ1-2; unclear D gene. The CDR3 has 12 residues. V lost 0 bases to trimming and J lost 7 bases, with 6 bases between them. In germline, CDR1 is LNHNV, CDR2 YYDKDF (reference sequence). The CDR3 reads CATSRDNTGYTF. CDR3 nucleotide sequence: TGTGCCACCAGCAGAGATAACACTGGCTACACCTTC.

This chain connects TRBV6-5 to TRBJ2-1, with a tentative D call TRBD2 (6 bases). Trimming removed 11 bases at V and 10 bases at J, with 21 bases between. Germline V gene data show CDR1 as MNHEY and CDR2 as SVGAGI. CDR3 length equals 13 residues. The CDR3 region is CAARPGTFLEQFF. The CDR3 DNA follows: TGTGCCGCCCGTCCCGGGACTTTCTTGGAGCAGTTCTTC.

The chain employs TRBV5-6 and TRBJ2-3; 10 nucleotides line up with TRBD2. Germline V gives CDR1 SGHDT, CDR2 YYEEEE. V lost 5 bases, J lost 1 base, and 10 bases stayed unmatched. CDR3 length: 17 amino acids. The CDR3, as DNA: TGTGCCAGCAGTGCAAGCGGGGGGGCGTGGGGCACAGATACGCAGTATTTT. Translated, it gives CASSASGGAWGTDTQYF.

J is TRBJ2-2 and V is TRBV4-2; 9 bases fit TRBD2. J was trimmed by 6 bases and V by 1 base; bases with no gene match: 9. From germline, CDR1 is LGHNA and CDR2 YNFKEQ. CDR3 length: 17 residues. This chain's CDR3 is CASSQGGLAGISGELFF. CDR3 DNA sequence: TGTGCCAGCAGCCAAGGGGGGCTAGCGGGAATATCCGGGGAGCTGTTTTTT.

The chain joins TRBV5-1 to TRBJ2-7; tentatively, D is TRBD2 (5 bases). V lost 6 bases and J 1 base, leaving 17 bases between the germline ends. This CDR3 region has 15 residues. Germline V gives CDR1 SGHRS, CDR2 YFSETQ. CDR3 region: CASTSRESPSYEQYF. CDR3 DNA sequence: TGCGCCAGCACCTCAAGGGAGAGCCCATCCTACGAGCAGTACTTC. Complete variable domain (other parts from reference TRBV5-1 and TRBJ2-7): KAGVTQTPRYLIKTRGQQVTLSCSPISGHRSVSWYQQTPGQGLQFLFEYFSETQRNKGNFPGRFSGRQFSNSRSEMNVSTLELGDSALYLCASTSRESPSYEQYFGPGTRLTVT.

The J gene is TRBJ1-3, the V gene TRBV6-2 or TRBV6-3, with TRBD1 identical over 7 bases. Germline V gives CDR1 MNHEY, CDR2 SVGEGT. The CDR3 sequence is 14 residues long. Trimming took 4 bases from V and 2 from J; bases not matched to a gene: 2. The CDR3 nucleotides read TGTGCCAGCAGTTCAGACAGGGCTGGAAACACCATATATTTT. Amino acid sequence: CASSSDRAGNTIYF.

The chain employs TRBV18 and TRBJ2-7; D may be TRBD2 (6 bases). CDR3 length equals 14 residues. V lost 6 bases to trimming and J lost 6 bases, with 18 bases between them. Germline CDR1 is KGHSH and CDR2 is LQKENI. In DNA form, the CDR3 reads TGTGCCAGCTCTCCTCCGGGGGAACTAAGCGAGCAGTACTTC. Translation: CASSPPGELSEQYF.